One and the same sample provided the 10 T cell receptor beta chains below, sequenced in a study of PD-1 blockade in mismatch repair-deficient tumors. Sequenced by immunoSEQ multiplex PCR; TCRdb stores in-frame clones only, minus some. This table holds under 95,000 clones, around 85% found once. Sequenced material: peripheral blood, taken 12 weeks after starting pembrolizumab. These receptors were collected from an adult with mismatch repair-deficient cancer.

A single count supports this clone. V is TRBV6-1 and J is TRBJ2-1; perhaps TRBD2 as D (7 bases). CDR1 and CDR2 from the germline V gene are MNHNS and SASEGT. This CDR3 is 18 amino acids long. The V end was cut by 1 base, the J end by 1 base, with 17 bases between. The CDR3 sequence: CASSEGPGGRGSYNEQFF. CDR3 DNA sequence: TGTGCCAGCAGTGAAGGTCCAGGAGGGAGGGGGTCCTACAATGAGCAGTTCTTC.

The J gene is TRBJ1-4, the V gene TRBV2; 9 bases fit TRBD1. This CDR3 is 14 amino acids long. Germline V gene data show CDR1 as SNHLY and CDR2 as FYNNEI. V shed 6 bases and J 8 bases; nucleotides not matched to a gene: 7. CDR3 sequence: CASRRTGEQEKLFF. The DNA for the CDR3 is TGTGCCAGCAGACGGACAGGGGAACAAGAAAAACTGTTTTTT.

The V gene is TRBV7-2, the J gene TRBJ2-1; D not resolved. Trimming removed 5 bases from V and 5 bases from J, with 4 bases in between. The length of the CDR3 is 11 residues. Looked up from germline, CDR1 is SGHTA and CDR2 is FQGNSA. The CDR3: CASSEHNEQFF. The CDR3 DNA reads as TGTGCCAGCAGCGAACACAATGAGCAGTTCTTC.

For the CDR3, the DNA is TGTGCCAGCAGCGTAACAGGGAGCACAGATACGCAGTATTTT. Translating it yields CASSVTGSTDTQYF. The chain links TRBV9 to TRBJ2-3; maybe TRBD1 (6 bases). The CDR3 spans 14 residues. V was cut by 1 base and J by 0 bases, with 6 bases left in between. Germline CDR1 SGDLS, CDR2 YYNGEE.

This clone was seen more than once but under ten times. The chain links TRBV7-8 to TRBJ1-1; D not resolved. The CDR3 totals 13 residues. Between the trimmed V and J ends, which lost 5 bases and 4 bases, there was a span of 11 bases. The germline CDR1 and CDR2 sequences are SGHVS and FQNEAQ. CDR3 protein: CASSPWATTEAFF. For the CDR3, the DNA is TGTGCCAGCAGCCCATGGGCCACCACTGAAGCTTTCTTT.

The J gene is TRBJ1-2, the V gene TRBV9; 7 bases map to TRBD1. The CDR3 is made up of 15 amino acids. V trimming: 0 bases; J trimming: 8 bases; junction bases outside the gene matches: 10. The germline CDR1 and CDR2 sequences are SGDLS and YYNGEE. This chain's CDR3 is CASSVDLTGDSGYTF. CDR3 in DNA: TGTGCCAGCAGCGTAGATCTAACAGGGGATTCAGGCTACACCTTC.

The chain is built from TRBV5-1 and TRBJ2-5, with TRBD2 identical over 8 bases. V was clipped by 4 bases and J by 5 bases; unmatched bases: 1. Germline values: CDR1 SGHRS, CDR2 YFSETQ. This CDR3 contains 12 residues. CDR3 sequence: CASSPGGETQYF. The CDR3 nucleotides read TGCGCCAGCAGCCCGGGGGGGGAGACCCAGTACTTC.

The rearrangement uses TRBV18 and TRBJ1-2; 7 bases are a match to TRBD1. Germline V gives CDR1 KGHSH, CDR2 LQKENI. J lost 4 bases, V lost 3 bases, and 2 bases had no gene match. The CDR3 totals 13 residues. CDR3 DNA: TGTGCCAGCTCACCCCGGGACAGCTATGGCTACACCTTC. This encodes CASSPRDSYGYTF.

CDR3 loop: CASSHFHRNAEAFF. DNA for the CDR3: TGCGCCAGCAGTCATTTTCATCGCAACGCTGAAGCTTTCTTT. V usage is TRBV23-1 and J usage is TRBJ1-1; D call uncertain. TRBV23-1 is an ORF, with its function uncertain. V lost 3 bases and J 6 bases, leaving 14 bases between the germline ends. The CDR3 extends over 14 amino acids.

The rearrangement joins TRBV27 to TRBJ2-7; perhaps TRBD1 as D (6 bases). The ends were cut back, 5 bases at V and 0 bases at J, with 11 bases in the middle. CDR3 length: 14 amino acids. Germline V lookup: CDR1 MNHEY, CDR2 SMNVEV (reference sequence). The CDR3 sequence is CASSTTGFSYEQYF. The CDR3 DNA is TGTGCCAGCAGTACAACAGGGTTCTCCTACGAGCAGTACTTC.